This TCR beta chain is from a study of blood T cell repertoires in COVID-19. In the study overall: Samples taken during acute and convalescent COVID-19 were collected in the United States, Italy and Spain. The cDNA or gDNA used as material had been derived from T cells, B-cell-depleted T cells, or PBMCs.

Using immunoSEQ multiplex PCR, the repertoire was profiled, and TCRdb retains in-frame clones only, with some absent. The data contain hundreds of thousands of clones, about nine tenths of them seen just once; the ten biggest clones take up about 3%. Participant ages covered roughly 18 to 89 years across 24 US areas. Each recovered donor of Cohort 3 presented with two negative PCRs, clearance, or symptom resolution. Germline-derived CDR1 and CDR2 are LNHNV and YYDKDF (reference sequence). The CDR3 runs 14 residues. V lost 0 bases to trimming and J lost 0 bases, with 6 bases between them. Input material: PBMCs or T cells enriched from blood (not recorded which). The clonotype originates from a woman between 45 and 65 years old who had recovered from COVID-19. The chain joins TRBV15 to TRBJ2-7; D is uncertain. The CDR3 reads CATSRDRSSYEQYF. CDR3 in DNA: TGTGCCACCAGCAGAGATCGGAGCTCCTACGAGCAGTACTTC.